This record concerns one TCR beta chain sequence. Germline V lookup: CDR1 SGHTS, CDR2 YDEGEE. This CDR3 is 11 amino acids long. V was clipped by 4 bases and J by 13 bases; unmatched bases: 8. The sample originates from a study of cytomegalovirus exposure and HLA in healthy donors. Looking at the study overall: A prior study identified approximately 120 million unique TCR beta sequences from roughly 180 million T cells.

PCR was performed using 60 Vbeta and 13 Jbeta primers. The repertoire was sequenced with immunoSEQ multiplex PCR; TCRdb's copy has only in-frame clones and lacks some. The profile shows about 160,000 clones, about 86% of them singletons. The V call is TRBV5-8, the J call TRBJ2-7; 7 bases fit TRBD1. Sample: PBMCs. This clonotype originated in a woman aged 18-29 years in good health and CMV-seronegative. The CDR3 DNA is TGTGCCAGCAGCCTGGACAGGATGGTCTACTTC. This sequence encodes CASSLDRMVYF.